The 19 T cell receptor beta chains below come from one sample, sequenced in a study of cytomegalovirus exposure and HLA in healthy donors. Only in-frame clones appear in the TCRdb table, and some are missing; sequencing was by immunoSEQ multiplex PCR. This table has 200,000 or so clones, 65% to 90% appearing once. Sequenced material: PBMCs. Receptors originate from a woman aged 30 to 39 in good health and CMV-seropositive.

This clone has only a few counts. The chain is built from TRBV19 and TRBJ2-5, with a weak D call TRBD1 (6 bases). Per the germline V gene, CDR1 is LNHDA and CDR2 is SQIVND (reference sequence). The V gene lost 0 bases and the J gene lost 5 bases, with 16 bases spanning the gap. This CDR3 has 16 amino acids. CDR3 protein: CASSIDPQGPWETQYF. The CDR3 DNA is TGTGCCAGTAGTATAGACCCCCAGGGGCCTTGGGAGACCCAGTACTTC. The full variable domain, rest sourced from reference TRBV19 and TRBJ2-5, is DGGITQSPKYLFRKEGQNVTLSCEQNLNHDAMYWYRQDPGQGLRLIYYSQIVNDFQKGDIAEGYSVSREKKESFPLTVTSAQKNPTAFYLCASSIDPQGPWETQYFGPGTRLLVL.

This chain uses TRBV5-1 with TRBJ1-3, with D tentatively TRBD1 (6 bases). Germline assignment: CDR1 SGHRS and CDR2 YFSETQ. V dropped 4 bases and J dropped 1 base, with 12 bases sitting between them. The CDR3 extends over 15 amino acids. CDR3 DNA: TGCGCCAGCAGCACGGACAGTGCGTCTGGAAACACCATATATTTT. This translates into CASSTDSASGNTIYF.

The rearrangement joins TRBV2 to TRBJ1-5, with D unresolved. The length of the CDR3 is 15 residues. Trimming stripped 6 bases from V and 3 bases from J, with 15 bases between. Germline V gene data show CDR1 as SNHLY and CDR2 as FYNNEI. In DNA form, the CDR3 reads TGTGCCAGCAGCCCGAGGGATGAGTTCAATCAGCCCCAGCATTTT. Its translation is CASSPRDEFNQPQHF.

This clone came up a few times. The chain employs TRBV30 and TRBJ1-5; D might be TRBD1 (5 bases). Between the trimmed V and J ends, which lost 2 bases and 7 bases, there was a span of 9 bases. The CDR3 extends over 12 amino acids. Germline V gene lookup returns CDR1 GTSNPN and CDR2 SVGIG (reference sequence). CDR3 coding DNA: TGTGCCTGGAGTTATCGGGGGCAGCCCCAGCATTTT. This translates into CAWSYRGQPQHF.

This chain joins TRBV29-1 and TRBJ2-7; 7 nucleotides align to TRBD1. CDR3 length equals 12 residues. V trimming: 5 bases; J trimming: 0 bases; junction bases outside the gene matches: 1. Germline V lookup: CDR1 SQVTM, CDR2 ANQGSEA. The CDR3 DNA is TGCAGCGTTAAGGGGGCCTCCTACGAGCAGTACTTC. Translation: CSVKGASYEQYF.

The sample holds a few counts of this clone. This CDR3 is CASSLTSGESPSEQYF. The CDR3, as DNA: TGTGCCAGCAGCCTAACTAGCGGAGAGAGCCCTTCGGAGCAGTACTTC. The V and J genes are TRBV4-2 and TRBJ2-7, with TRBD2 identical over 8 bases. V was clipped by 4 bases and J by 7 bases; unmatched bases: 15. The CDR3 is 16 amino acids. CDR1 and CDR2 (germline): LGHNA, YNFKEQ.

The V gene is TRBV11-3, the J gene TRBJ2-1, with D perhaps matching TRBD2 (6 bases). CDR1 is SGHNT, CDR2 YENEEA, per germline. Trimming removed 5 bases from V and 6 bases from J, with 11 bases in between. The CDR3 totals 13 residues. Here the CDR3 DNA reads TGTGCCAGCAGCCCCGGCGGGATCAATGAGCAGTTCTTC. Translating gives CASSPGGINEQFF.

This clone was recorded once. The rearrangement uses TRBV25-1 and TRBJ2-5; 8 bases agree with TRBD2. With V trimmed by 4 bases and J by 9 bases, 16 bases remained unmatched. Germline V gene data show CDR1 as MGHDK and CDR2 as SYGVNS. The CDR3 covers 16 residues. CDR3 in amino acids: CASSAFRDRAGGAQYF. In DNA form, the CDR3 reads TGTGCCAGCAGTGCTTTCCGGGACCGCGCCGGGGGGGCCCAGTACTTC.

The J gene is TRBJ2-1, the V gene TRBV5-1; 9 bases agree with TRBD2. CDR3 length: 15 residues. Per germline, CDR1 SGHRS and CDR2 YFSETQ. With V trimmed by 4 bases and J by 13 bases, 15 bases remained unmatched. The CDR3 spells CASSPASGIFIVQFF. CDR3 nucleotides: TGCGCCAGCAGCCCGGCTAGCGGGATTTTCATTGTCCAGTTCTTC.

CDR3 in DNA: TGCAGCGTTGAGGAGAATGAAAAACTGTTTTTT. It is translated as CSVEENEKLFF. The J gene is TRBJ1-4, the V gene TRBV29-1; D gene unclear. The CDR3 has 11 amino acids. V was trimmed by 3 bases and J by 5 bases, leaving 4 bases between them. Germline V gives CDR1 SQVTM, CDR2 ANQGSEA.

This chain connects TRBV30 to TRBJ2-3; 9 bases are a match to TRBD1. With 0 bases clipped from V and 4 bases from J, the junction kept 11 bases outside the gene matches. The CDR3 is 17 residues long. Germline V CDR1 and CDR2: GTSNPN, SVGIG (reference sequence). The CDR3 DNA sequence: TGTGCCTGGAGTGTCCCATTGGGACAGGGTTACGCAGATACGCAGTATTTT. Amino acids: CAWSVPLGQGYADTQYF.

The rearrangement uses TRBV5-1 and TRBJ2-1, with TRBD1 identical over 11 bases. Looked up from germline, CDR1 is SGHRS and CDR2 is YFSETQ. J lost 9 bases, V lost 4 bases, and 6 bases had no gene match. This CDR3 contains 14 residues. The CDR3: CASSLGQGAPEQFF. CDR3 nucleotides: TGCGCCAGCAGCCTAGGACAGGGGGCGCCTGAGCAGTTCTTC.

The V gene is TRBV2, the J gene TRBJ1-5; D is perhaps TRBD1 (6 bases). CDR1 and CDR2 from the germline V gene are SNHLY and FYNNEI. Deletions cut 2 bases from V and 4 bases from J, with 9 bases between. This CDR3 is 14 amino acids long. This CDR3 is CASSEIQGNQPQHF. CDR3 DNA: TGTGCCAGCAGTGAAATTCAGGGGAATCAGCCCCAGCATTTT.

The chain is built from TRBV6-1 and TRBJ2-3; 8 bases agree with TRBD1. The CDR3 runs to 15 residues. Germline V gene data show CDR1 as MNHNS and CDR2 as SASEGT. V gave up 10 bases and J gave up 0 bases; unmatched junction bases: 9. CDR3 nucleotides: TGTGCCACCTCACCAGGGGGCACTAGCACAGATACGCAGTATTTT. It codes for CATSPGGTSTDTQYF.

The chain carries TRBV19 and TRBJ1-5; D is perhaps TRBD1 (6 bases). Germline V lookup: CDR1 LNHDA, CDR2 SQIVND (reference sequence). Trimming removed 9 bases at V and 4 bases at J, with 16 bases between. This CDR3 comprises 14 residues. The CDR3 protein is CASLGQKENQPQHF. CDR3 in DNA: TGTGCCAGCCTAGGACAGAAGGAGAATCAGCCCCAGCATTTT. Complete variable domain (other parts from reference TRBV19 and TRBJ1-5): DGGITQSPKYLFRKEGQNVTLSCEQNLNHDAMYWYRQDPGQGLRLIYYSQIVNDFQKGDIAEGYSVSREKKESFPLTVTSAQKNPTAFYLCASLGQKENQPQHFGDGTRLSIL.

With regard to this clone: Other nucleotide sequences in the sample specify the same CDR3. The chain uses TRBV2 and TRBJ1-2, with D perhaps matching TRBD1 (6 bases). In germline, CDR1 is SNHLY, CDR2 FYNNEI. The CDR3 runs 14 residues. Trimming cost V 7 bases and J 5 bases, with 17 bases left between them. The CDR3 DNA follows: TGTGCCAGCACCCCCCGGGGGGCGGATTATGGCTACACCTTC. It codes for CASTPRGADYGYTF.

V gene TRBV5-1 combines with J gene TRBJ1-1, with D hard to call. V was shortened by 4 bases and J by 5 bases, with 12 bases between the two germline ends. This CDR3 region has 13 residues. Germline loops: CDR1 SGHRS, CDR2 YFSETQ. CDR3 in amino acids: CASSQYTETEAFF. CDR3 DNA sequence: TGCGCCAGCAGCCAGTACACAGAGACTGAAGCTTTCTTT.

The V call is TRBV29-1, the J call TRBJ2-1, with 7 bases aligning to TRBD1. The CDR3 consists of 23 residues. Germline CDR1 SQVTM, CDR2 ANQGSEA. J gave up 0 bases and V 2 bases, and 28 bases lay outside the gene matches. The CDR3: CSVEREVLKMTGFSPSSYNEQFF. The CDR3, as DNA: TGCAGCGTTGAAAGAGAAGTACTTAAAATGACAGGGTTTAGTCCTAGCTCCTACAATGAGCAGTTCTTC.

The rearrangement links TRBV15 to TRBJ2-6; the match to TRBD1 covers 11 bases. CDR1 and CDR2 from the germline V gene are LNHNV and YYDKDF (reference sequence). This CDR3 region has 18 residues. V lost 1 base and J lost 4; bases outside the gene matches: 6. Here the CDR3 reads CATSRGTGGALGANVLTF. The CDR3 nucleotides read TGTGCCACCAGCAGAGGGACAGGGGGCGCGTTAGGGGCCAACGTCCTGACTTTC.